This T cell receptor (beta chain) comes out of a study of T cells in Graves' hyperthyroidism and ophthalmopathy. Study observations and caveats: Ophthalmopathy, which appeared later, was predicted by the model a median roughly 6.6 months before onset. Most thyroid clonotypes that were expanded above 0.001 also turned up in blood.

TCR beta CDR3 regions were amplified from RNA. A set of HTBI primers served as the primers for a first-round RT-PCR of the TCR CDR3. Using its own MiXCR run on the multiplex PCR reads, TCRdb lists one record per CDR3 protein. Here the sample spans almost 600,000 distinct CDR3 sequences, approximately 13% being singletons. Exclusions: uncontrolled infection, other autoimmune disease, pregnancy, lactation. Fresh peripheral blood, approximately 10 ml, was the source of the PBMCs. V lost 5 bases and J lost 7, with 17 bases in between. Germline lookup yields CDR1 MDHEN and CDR2 SYDVKM. This CDR3 has 15 residues. This clonotype was counted only a few times. As yet, its antigen is unknown.

The chain links TRBV28 to TRBJ1-4, with D possibly TRBD1 on 6 matching bases. The specimen was blood. This sequence originates from a woman aged 25 to 39 with Graves' hyperthyroidism that later progressed to Graves' ophthalmopathy. The CDR3, as DNA: TGTGCCAGCAGTGGATCTGTAGGGGGTAGTGAAAAACTGTTTTTT. Residues: CASSGSVGGSEKLFF. Complete variable domain (other parts from reference TRBV28 and TRBJ1-4): DVKVTQSSRYLVKRTGEKVFLECVQDMDHENMFWYRQDPGLGLRLIYFSYDVKMKEKGDIPEGYSVSREKKERFSLILESASTNQTSMYLCASSGSVGGSEKLFFGSGTQLSVL.